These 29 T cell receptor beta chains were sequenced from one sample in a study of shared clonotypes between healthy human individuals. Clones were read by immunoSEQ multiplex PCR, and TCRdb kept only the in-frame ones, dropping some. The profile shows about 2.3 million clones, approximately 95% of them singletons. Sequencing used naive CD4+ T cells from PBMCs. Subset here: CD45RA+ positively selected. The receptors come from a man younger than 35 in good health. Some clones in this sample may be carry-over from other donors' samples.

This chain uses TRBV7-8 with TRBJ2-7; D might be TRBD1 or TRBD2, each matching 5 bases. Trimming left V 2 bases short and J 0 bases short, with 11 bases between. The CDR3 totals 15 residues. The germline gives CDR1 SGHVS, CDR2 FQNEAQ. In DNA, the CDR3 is TGTGCCAGCAGCTTAAGGGGAGCGGACTCCTACGAGCAGTACTTC. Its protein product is CASSLRGADSYEQYF.

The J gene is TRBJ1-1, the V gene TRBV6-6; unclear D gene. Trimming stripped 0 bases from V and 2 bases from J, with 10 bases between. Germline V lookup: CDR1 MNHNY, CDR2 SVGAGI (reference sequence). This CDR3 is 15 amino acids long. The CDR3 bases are TGTGCCAGCAGTTACTCGATAGTGGAAAACACTGAAGCTTTCTTT. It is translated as CASSYSIVENTEAFF.

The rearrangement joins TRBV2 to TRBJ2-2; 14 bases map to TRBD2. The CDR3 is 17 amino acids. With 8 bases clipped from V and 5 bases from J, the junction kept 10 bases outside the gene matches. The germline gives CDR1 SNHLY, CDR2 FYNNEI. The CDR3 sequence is CASVSGLAGVGTGELFF. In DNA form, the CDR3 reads TGTGCCAGCGTCTCGGGACTAGCGGGGGTGGGGACCGGGGAGCTGTTTTTT.

This CDR3 reads CASSSGLAGGPARVQYF. CDR3 in DNA: TGCGCCAGCAGTTCCGGACTAGCGGGAGGGCCAGCCAGGGTGCAGTACTTC. The chain uses TRBV5-1 and TRBJ2-7, with 15 positions matching TRBD2. Germline assignment: CDR1 SGHRS and CDR2 YFSETQ. The CDR3 loop spans 17 amino acids. After removal of 5 bases from V and 9 bases from J, the junction contained 15 bases not matched to a gene. The whole variable domain, filled in from reference TRBV5-1 and TRBJ2-7, reads KAGVTQTPRYLIKTRGQQVTLSCSPISGHRSVSWYQQTPGQGLQFLFEYFSETQRNKGNFPGRFSGRQFSNSRSEMNVSTLELGDSALYLCASSSGLAGGPARVQYFGPGTRLTVT.

The CDR3 nucleotides read TGTGCCAGCAGCCAAGTCTCTCTAGCGGGAGGAGGAACCGGGGAGCTGTTTTTT. Translated: CASSQVSLAGGGTGELFF. The chain recombines TRBV4-2 with TRBJ2-2; 11 bases are a match to TRBD2. V shed 1 base, J shed 5 bases, and the junction held 9 bases outside the gene matches. This CDR3 is built from 18 residues. Germline V gene lookup returns CDR1 LGHNA and CDR2 YNFKEQ.

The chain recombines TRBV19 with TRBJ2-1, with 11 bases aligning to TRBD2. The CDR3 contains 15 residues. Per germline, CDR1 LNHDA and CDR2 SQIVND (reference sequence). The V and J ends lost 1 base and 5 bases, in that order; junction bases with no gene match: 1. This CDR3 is CASSIVGLADNEQFF. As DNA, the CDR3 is TGTGCCAGTAGTATAGTGGGACTAGCGGACAATGAGCAGTTCTTC. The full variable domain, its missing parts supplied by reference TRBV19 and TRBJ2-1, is DGGITQSPKYLFRKEGQNVTLSCEQNLNHDAMYWYRQDPGQGLRLIYYSQIVNDFQKGDIAEGYSVSREKKESFPLTVTSAQKNPTAFYLCASSIVGLADNEQFFGPGTRLTVL.

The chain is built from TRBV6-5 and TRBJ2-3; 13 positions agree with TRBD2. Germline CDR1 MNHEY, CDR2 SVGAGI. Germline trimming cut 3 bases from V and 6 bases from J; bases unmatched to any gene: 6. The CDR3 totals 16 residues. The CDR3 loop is CASSYTSGRVADTQYF. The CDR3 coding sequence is TGTGCCAGCAGTTATACTAGCGGGAGGGTTGCGGATACGCAGTATTTT.

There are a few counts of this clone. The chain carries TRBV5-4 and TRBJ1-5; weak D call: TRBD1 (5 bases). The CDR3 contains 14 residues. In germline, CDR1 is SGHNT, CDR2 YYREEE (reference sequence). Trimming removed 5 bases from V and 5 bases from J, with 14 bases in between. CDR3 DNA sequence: TGTGCCAGCAGTCAGGGATTACGCGATCAGCCCCAGCATTTT. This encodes CASSQGLRDQPQHF. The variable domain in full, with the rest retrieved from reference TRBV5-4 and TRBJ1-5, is ETGVTQSPTHLIKTRGQQVTLRCSSQSGHNTVSWYQQALGQGPQFIFQYYREEENGRGNFPPRFSGLQFPNYSSELNVNALELDDSALYLCASSQGLRDQPQHFGDGTRLSIL.

For the CDR3, the DNA is TGTGCCAGCACTCCTCGTAAAGGGCTAACCTACGAGCAGTACTTC. Translating gives CASTPRKGLTYEQYF. The genes are TRBV27 and TRBJ2-7, with D hard to call. The CDR3 is made up of 15 amino acids. The germline V gene encodes CDR1 MNHEY and CDR2 SMNVEV (reference sequence). Trimming stripped 7 bases from V and 2 bases from J, with 18 bases between.

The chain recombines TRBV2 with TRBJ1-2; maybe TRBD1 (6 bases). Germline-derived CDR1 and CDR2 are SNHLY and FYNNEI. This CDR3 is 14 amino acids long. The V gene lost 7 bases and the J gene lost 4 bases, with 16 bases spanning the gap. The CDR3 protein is CASMAESGAYGYTF. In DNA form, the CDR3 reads TGTGCCAGCATGGCGGAGTCAGGGGCCTATGGCTACACCTTC.

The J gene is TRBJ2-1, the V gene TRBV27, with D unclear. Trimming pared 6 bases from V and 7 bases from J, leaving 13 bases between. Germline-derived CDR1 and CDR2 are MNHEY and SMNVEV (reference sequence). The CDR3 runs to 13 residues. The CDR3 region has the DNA TGTGCCAGCAGCCGGACGGAGAGGAATGAGCAGTTCTTC. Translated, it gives CASSRTERNEQFF.

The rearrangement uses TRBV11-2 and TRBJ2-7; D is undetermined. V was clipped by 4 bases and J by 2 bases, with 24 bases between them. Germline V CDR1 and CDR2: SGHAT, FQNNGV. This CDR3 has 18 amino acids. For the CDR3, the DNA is TGTGCCAGCAGCTCCCTCACGTCCGACGCGTATCGGGCCTACGAGCAGTACTTC. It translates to CASSSLTSDAYRAYEQYF. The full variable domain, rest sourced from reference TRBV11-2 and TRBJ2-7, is EAGVAQSPRYKIIEKRQSVAFWCNPISGHATLYWYQQILGQGPKLLIQFQNNGVVDDSQLPKDRFSAERLKGVDSTLKIQPAKLEDSAVYLCASSSLTSDAYRAYEQYFGPGTRLTVT.

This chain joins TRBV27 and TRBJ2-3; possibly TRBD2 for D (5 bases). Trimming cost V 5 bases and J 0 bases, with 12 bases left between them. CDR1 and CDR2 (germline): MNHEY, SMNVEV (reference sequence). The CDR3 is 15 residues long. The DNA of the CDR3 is TGTGCCAGCAGTCCCGGAGGTTATAGCACAGATACGCAGTATTTT. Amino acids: CASSPGGYSTDTQYF.

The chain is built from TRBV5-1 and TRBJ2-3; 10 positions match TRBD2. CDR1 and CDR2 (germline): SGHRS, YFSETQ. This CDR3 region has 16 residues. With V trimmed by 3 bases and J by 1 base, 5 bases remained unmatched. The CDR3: CASSWFGTSGTDTQYF. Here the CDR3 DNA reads TGCGCCAGCAGCTGGTTCGGGACTAGCGGCACAGATACGCAGTATTTT.

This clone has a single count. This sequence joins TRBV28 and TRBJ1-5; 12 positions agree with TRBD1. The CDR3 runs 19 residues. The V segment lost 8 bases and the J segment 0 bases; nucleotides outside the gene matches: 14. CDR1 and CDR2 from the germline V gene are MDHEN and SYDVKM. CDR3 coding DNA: TGTGCCAGCGGGTCAACGGGACAGGGGGCCCCTTATAGCAATCAGCCCCAGCATTTT. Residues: CASGSTGQGAPYSNQPQHF.

The CDR3 reads CASRGGIGNTIYF. The CDR3 DNA reads as TGTGCCAGCAGAGGGGGAATCGGAAACACCATATATTTT. The chain combines TRBV6-1 with TRBJ1-3; TRBD1 is a possible D gene (6 bases). The CDR3 has 13 residues. Trimming shortened V by 6 bases and J by 4 bases, and 10 bases separated the two germline ends. Per the germline V gene, CDR1 is MNHNS and CDR2 is SASEGT.

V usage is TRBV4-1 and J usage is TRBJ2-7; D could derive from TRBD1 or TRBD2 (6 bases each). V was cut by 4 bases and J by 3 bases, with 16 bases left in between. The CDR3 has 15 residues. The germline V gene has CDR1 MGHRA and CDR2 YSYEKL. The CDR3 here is CASSRSVGGHYEQYF. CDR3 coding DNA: TGCGCCAGCAGCCGATCCGTAGGGGGGCACTACGAGCAGTACTTC.

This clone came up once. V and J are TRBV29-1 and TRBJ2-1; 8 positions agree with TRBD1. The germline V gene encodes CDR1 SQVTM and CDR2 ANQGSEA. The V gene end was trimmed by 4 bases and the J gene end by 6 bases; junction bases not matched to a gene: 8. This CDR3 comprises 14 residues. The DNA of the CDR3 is TGCAGCGTTGTTGTGACAGGGGCATCCAATGAGCAGTTCTTC. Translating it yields CSVVVTGASNEQFF.

The CDR3 is CASSLLGPTGELFF. Written as DNA, the CDR3 is TGTGCCAGCAGTTTATTAGGTCCTACCGGGGAGCTGTTTTTT. V and J are TRBV28 and TRBJ2-2; D gene uncertain. V lost 1 base and J 5 bases, leaving 8 bases between the germline ends. The CDR3 extends over 14 amino acids. Germline assignment: CDR1 MDHEN and CDR2 SYDVKM.

CDR3 in amino acids: CASSLGSSGSVDEQFF. The CDR3 DNA follows: TGTGCCAGCAGCTTGGGGTCTAGCGGGAGCGTCGATGAGCAGTTCTTC. The chain combines TRBV5-5 with TRBJ2-1; 10 positions match TRBD2. CDR1 SGHKS and CDR2 YYEKEE come from the germline V gene (reference sequence). This CDR3 has 16 amino acids. Unmatched junction bases numbered 8, after V lost 0 bases and J lost 8 bases.

The CDR3, as DNA: TGCGCCAGCAGCTTAGCGGGGCCGCGCGATACGCAGTATTTT. The encoded protein is CASSLAGPRDTQYF. The J gene is TRBJ2-3, the V gene TRBV5-1; 7 positions agree with TRBD2. CDR1 SGHRS and CDR2 YFSETQ come from the germline V gene. The CDR3 contains 14 residues. Trimming took 2 bases from V and 6 from J; bases not matched to a gene: 6.

CDR3 sequence (DNA): TGTGCCAGCAGCTTAGCCCAAGGGGTACAGCGTCGCGGGGAGCAGTACTTC. It is translated as CASSLAQGVQRRGEQYF. J is TRBJ2-7 and V is TRBV7-9; D is perhaps TRBD1 or TRBD2 (5 bases each). CDR1 and CDR2 (germline): SEHNR, FQNEAQ (reference sequence). V lost 0 bases to trimming and J lost 7 bases, with 22 bases between them. This CDR3 has 17 amino acids.

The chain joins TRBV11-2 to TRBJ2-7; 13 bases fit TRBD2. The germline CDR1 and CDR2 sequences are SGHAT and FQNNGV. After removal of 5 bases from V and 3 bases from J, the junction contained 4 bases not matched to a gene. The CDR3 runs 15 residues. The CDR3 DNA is TGTGCCAGCAGCGGACTAGCGGGAGCTGTCTACGAGCAGTACTTC. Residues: CASSGLAGAVYEQYF.

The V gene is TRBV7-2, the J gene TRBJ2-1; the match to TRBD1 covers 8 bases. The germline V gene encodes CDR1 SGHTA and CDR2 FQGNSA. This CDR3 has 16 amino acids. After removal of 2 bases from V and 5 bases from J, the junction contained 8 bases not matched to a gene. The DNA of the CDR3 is TGTGCCAGCAGCTTAAATGCAGGGGGCACGCACAATGAGCAGTTCTTC. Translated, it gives CASSLNAGGTHNEQFF.

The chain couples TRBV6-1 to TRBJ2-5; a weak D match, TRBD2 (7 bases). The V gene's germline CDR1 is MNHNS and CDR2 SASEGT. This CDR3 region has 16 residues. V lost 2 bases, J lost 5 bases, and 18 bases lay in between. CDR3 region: CASSEQGKGGKETQYF. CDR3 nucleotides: TGTGCCAGCAGTGAACAGGGGAAGGGAGGGAAGGAGACCCAGTACTTC.

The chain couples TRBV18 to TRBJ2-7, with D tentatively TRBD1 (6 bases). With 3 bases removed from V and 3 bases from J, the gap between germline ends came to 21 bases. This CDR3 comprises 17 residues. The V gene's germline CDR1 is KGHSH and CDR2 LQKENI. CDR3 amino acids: CASSPFSGEIGRYEQYF. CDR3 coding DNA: TGTGCCAGCTCACCTTTTTCAGGGGAAATCGGCCGCTACGAGCAGTACTTC.

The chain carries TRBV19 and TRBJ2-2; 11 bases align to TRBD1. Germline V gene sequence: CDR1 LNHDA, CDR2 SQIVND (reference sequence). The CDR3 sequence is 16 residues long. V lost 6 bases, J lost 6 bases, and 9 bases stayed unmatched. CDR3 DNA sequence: TGTGCCAGTAGCACCAACCCGGGACAGGGGGCCGGGGAGCTGTTTTTT. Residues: CASSTNPGQGAGELFF.

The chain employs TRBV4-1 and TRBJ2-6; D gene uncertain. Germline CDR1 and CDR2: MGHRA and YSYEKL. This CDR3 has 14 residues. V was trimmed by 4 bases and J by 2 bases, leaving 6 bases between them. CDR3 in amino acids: CASSPTTGANVLTF. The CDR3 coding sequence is TGCGCCAGCAGCCCCACGACTGGGGCCAACGTCCTGACTTTC.

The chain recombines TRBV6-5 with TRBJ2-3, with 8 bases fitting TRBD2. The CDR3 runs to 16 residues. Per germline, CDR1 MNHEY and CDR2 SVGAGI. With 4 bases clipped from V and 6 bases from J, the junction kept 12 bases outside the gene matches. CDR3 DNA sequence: TGTGCCAGCAGTTTGGGCGCGGGGGGACGGAGGGATACGCAGTATTTT. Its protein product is CASSLGAGGRRDTQYF.